The clone carrying this T cell receptor (beta chain) was seen ten or more times. The antigen remains unidentified. The sample is drawn from a study of T cells in Graves' hyperthyroidism and ophthalmopathy. In the study overall: Peripheral blood was acquired at first diagnosis, ahead of any therapy whatsoever.

Researchers took RNA transcripts and amplified the TCR beta CDR3 regions from them. The primer set for the first-round RT-PCR of the TCR CDR3 was HTBI. TCRdb re-derived calls from the multiplex PCR reads in MiXCR, one entry per CDR3 protein. The table includes a few hundred thousand distinct CDR3 sequences, 15% to 19% detected once. Overall study results and limits: Patients with ophthalmopathy were separated from those with stable hyperthyroidism by a 13 V-J model.

The V gene end was trimmed by 0 bases and the J gene end by 9 bases; junction bases not matched to a gene: 14. The CDR3 length is 17 residues. Germline V lookup: CDR1 SGHVS, CDR2 FQNEAQ. Diagnoses rested on clinical symptoms, serum thyroxine and TRAb, thyroid ultrasound and orbital computed tomography. The receptor was derived from a woman under 30 with Graves' hyperthyroidism that later progressed to Graves' ophthalmopathy. The chain joins TRBV7-8 to TRBJ2-1; 7 bases map to TRBD2. The sequencing sample was made of blood. The CDR3 sequence: CASSLARGLVGVGEQFF. CDR3 coding DNA: TGTGCCAGCAGCTTAGCGCGAGGACTAGTAGGCGTCGGTGAGCAGTTCTTC.